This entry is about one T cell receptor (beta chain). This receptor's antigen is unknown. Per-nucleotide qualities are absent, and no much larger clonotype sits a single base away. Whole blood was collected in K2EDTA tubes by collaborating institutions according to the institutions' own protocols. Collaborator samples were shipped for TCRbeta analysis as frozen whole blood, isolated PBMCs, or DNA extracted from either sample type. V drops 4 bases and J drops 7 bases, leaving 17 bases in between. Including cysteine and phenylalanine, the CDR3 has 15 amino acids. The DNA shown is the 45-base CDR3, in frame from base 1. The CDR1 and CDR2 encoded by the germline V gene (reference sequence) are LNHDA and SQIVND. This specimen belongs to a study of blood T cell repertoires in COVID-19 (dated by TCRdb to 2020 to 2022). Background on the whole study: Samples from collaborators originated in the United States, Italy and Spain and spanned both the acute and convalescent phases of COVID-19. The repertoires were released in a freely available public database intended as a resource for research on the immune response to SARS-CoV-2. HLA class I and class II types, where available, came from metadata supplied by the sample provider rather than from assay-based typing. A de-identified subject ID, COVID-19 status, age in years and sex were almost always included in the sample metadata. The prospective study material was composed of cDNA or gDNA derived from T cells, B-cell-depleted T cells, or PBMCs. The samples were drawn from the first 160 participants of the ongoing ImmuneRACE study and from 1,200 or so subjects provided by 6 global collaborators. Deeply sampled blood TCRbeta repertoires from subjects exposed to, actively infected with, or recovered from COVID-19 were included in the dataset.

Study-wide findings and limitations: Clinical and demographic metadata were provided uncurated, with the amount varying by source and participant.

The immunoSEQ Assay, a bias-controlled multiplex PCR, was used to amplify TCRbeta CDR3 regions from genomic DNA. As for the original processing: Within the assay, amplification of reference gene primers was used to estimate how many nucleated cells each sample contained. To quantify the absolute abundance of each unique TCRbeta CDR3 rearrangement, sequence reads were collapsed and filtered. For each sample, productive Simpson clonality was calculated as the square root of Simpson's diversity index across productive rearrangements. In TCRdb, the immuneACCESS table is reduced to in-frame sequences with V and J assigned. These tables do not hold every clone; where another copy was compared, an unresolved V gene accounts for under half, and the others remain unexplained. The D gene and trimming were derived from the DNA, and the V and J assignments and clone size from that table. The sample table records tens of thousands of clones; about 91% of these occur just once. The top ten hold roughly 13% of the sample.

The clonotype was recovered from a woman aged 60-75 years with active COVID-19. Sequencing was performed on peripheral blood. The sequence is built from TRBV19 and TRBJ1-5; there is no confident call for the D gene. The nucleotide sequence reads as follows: TGTGCCAGTAGTACCTCCCACGGGGAGACGCAGCCCCAGCATTTT. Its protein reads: CASSTSHGETQPQHF.